A single sample gave rise to the 30 T cell receptor beta chains below, sequenced in a study of cytotoxic CD8 clonotypes in ibrutinib-treated CLL. The protocol was immunoSEQ multiplex PCR, while the TCRdb copy is restricted to in-frame clones and leaves out a portion. The table includes approximately 150,000 clones, approximately 80% detected once. Sample: PBMCs, taken after 12 months of ibrutinib treatment. These receptor sequences come from a human donor with chronic lymphocytic leukemia.

CDR3 residues: CSARKDTQYF. The CDR3 coding sequence is TGCAGTGCCCGGAAAGATACGCAGTATTTT. This sequence joins TRBV20-1 and TRBJ2-3; no firm D call. The CDR3 spans 10 residues. Germline lookup yields CDR1 DFQATT and CDR2 SNEGSKA (reference sequence). V was pared by 6 bases and J by 5 bases, with 6 bases between.

This chain joins TRBV5-1 and TRBJ2-1, with TRBD2 as a possible D gene (6 bases). Per the germline V gene, CDR1 is SGHRS and CDR2 is YFSETQ. The V and J ends lost 6 bases and 8 bases respectively, with 18 bases between them. The CDR3 runs 14 residues. The CDR3 sequence is CASKGNVGGDEQFF. In DNA, the CDR3 is TGCGCCAGCAAGGGGAATGTCGGAGGGGATGAGCAGTTCTTC.

With respect to this clone: The junction departs from germline at one end; a sequencing error may be responsible. The CDR3 sequence: CASSGGAFGETQYF. The CDR3 DNA reads as TGTGCCAGCAGCGGGGGGGCTTTTGGAGAGACCCAGTACTTC. This chain uses TRBV5-1 with TRBJ2-5, with 10 bases identical to TRBD2. CDR3 length: 14 amino acids. Germline V gene sequence: CDR1 SGHRS, CDR2 YFSETQ.

The chain combines TRBV9 with TRBJ2-7; 11 nucleotides line up with TRBD1. This CDR3 has 15 amino acids. Germline values: CDR1 SGDLS, CDR2 YYNGEE. The junction had 6 bases not matched to a gene; V was cut back by 1 base and J by 6 bases. CDR3 DNA: TGTGCCAGCAGCGTACAAGTGGGACAGGGGGGCGAGCAGTACTTC. Protein: CASSVQVGQGGEQYF.

The gene calls are TRBV5-4 and TRBJ2-7; D is possibly TRBD1 (6 bases). The CDR3 runs 13 residues. CDR1 is SGHNT and CDR2 is YYREEE in the germline V gene (reference sequence). Trimming shortened V by 3 bases and J by 3 bases, and 10 bases separated the two germline ends. This CDR3 reads CASSSTGFYEQYF. CDR3 bases: TGTGCCAGCAGCTCCACAGGGTTCTACGAGCAGTACTTC.

The chain carries TRBV7-6 and TRBJ2-1; perhaps TRBD2 as D (7 bases). The germline CDR1 and CDR2 sequences are SGHVS and FNYEAQ. The CDR3 covers 16 residues. With 7 bases removed from V and 6 bases from J, the gap between germline ends came to 22 bases. DNA of the CDR3: TGTGCCAGCACCTCGTCGGCGGGGGAAGGGGGCAATGAGCAGTTCTTC. As protein: CASTSSAGEGGNEQFF.

This clone has a single count. This specimen includes other DNA sequences encoding the same CDR3. The chain joins TRBV7-9 to TRBJ1-1; D gene uncertain. The CDR3 has 12 residues. V was clipped by 3 bases and J by 3 bases, with 5 bases between them. CDR1 is SEHNR and CDR2 is FQNEAQ in the germline V gene (reference sequence). The CDR3 reads CASSFGDTEAFF. The DNA for the CDR3 is TGTGCCAGCAGCTTTGGGGACACTGAAGCTTTCTTT. Drawing the rest from reference TRBV7-9 and TRBJ1-1, the complete variable domain is DTGVSQNPRHKITKRGQNVTFRCDPISEHNRLYWYRQTLGQGPEFLTYFQNEAQLEKSRLLSDRFSAERPKGSFSTLEIQRTEQGDSAMYLCASSFGDTEAFFGQGTRLTVV.

The chain carries TRBV5-4 and TRBJ2-7; possible D gene TRBD2, 6 bases. CDR1 is SGHNT, CDR2 YYREEE, per germline (reference sequence). CDR3 length: 14 amino acids. The germline V and J ends were trimmed by 4 bases and 5 bases, with 16 bases remaining between them. CDR3 sequence reads: CASSPPGGIDEQYF. The CDR3 DNA reads TGTGCCAGCAGCCCCCCCGGGGGTATCGACGAGCAGTACTTC.

There are a few counts of this clone. This sequence joins TRBV7-9 and TRBJ2-1, with D perhaps TRBD2 (6 bases). V was cut by 4 bases and J by 7 bases, with 17 bases left in between. Looked up from germline, CDR1 is SEHNR and CDR2 is FQNEAQ (reference sequence). There are 15 residues in the CDR3. CDR3 DNA: TGTGCCAGCAGCTCCCAACCGGGAGTGGGAAATGAGCAGTTCTTC. Translated, it gives CASSSQPGVGNEQFF.

This chain's CDR3 is CASSISGLTEAFF. The CDR3 nucleotides are TGTGCCAGCAGCATTTCAGGGCTCACTGAAGCTTTCTTT. The chain is built from TRBV7-6 and TRBJ1-1; possible D gene TRBD1, 5 bases. V shed 5 bases and J shed 4 bases, with 11 bases lying between them. This CDR3 comprises 13 residues. CDR1 is SGHVS and CDR2 is FNYEAQ in the germline V gene.

V usage is TRBV21-1 and J usage is TRBJ2-7; TRBD2, the table's D call, lacks a check against the DNA. TRBV21-1 is a pseudogene locus. The CDR3 runs to 18 residues. The CDR3 spells CASSRKGLAGGSSYEQYF. DNA of the CDR3: TGTGCCAGCAGCAGGAAGGGCCTAGCGGGAGGTAGCTCCTACGAGCAGTACTTC.

This sequence joins TRBV28 and TRBJ1-5; no reliable D call. Germline assignment: CDR1 MDHEN and CDR2 SYDVKM. V was pared by 5 bases and J by 6 bases, with 20 bases between. The CDR3 consists of 16 residues. CDR3: CASSPYAREDGQPQHF. CDR3 bases: TGTGCCAGCAGTCCGTATGCTCGGGAGGACGGTCAGCCCCAGCATTTT.

The chain carries TRBV28 and TRBJ1-1; D call uncertain. Germline CDR1 reads MDHEN; CDR2 reads SYDVKM. Between the trimmed V and J ends, which lost 5 bases and 0 bases, there was a span of 10 bases. This CDR3 region has 14 residues. CDR3 nucleotide sequence: TGTGCCAGCAGTACCCAGCCCATGAACACTGAAGCTTTCTTT. It is translated as CASSTQPMNTEAFF.

CDR3 DNA: TGTGCCAGCAGTAGGACAGGGTCCTACAATGAGCAGTTCTTC. This encodes CASSRTGSYNEQFF. The chain employs TRBV28 and TRBJ2-1, with TRBD1 matching over 8 bases. V trimming: 5 bases; J trimming: 1 base; junction bases outside the gene matches: 1. This CDR3 spans 14 amino acids. In germline, CDR1 is MDHEN, CDR2 SYDVKM.

This chain uses TRBV28 with TRBJ1-4, with 8 bases aligning to TRBD1. Germline-derived CDR1 and CDR2 are MDHEN and SYDVKM. CDR3 length equals 16 residues. Trimming cost V 3 bases and J 8 bases; bases outside gene matches: 11. The CDR3 spells CASSFIRTGMNEKLFF. In DNA, the CDR3 is TGTGCCAGCAGTTTTATAAGGACAGGGATGAACGAAAAACTGTTTTTT.

This chain connects TRBV27 to TRBJ1-3; tentatively, D is TRBD1 (5 bases). V was clipped by 4 bases and J by 0 bases, with 10 bases between them. Germline CDR1 reads MNHEY; CDR2 reads SMNVEV (reference sequence). The CDR3 has 15 residues. The CDR3 region has the DNA TGTGCCAGCAGTTCAAGGGGCCTCTCTGGAAACACCATATATTTT. Its translation is CASSSRGLSGNTIYF.

The rearrangement joins TRBV28 to TRBJ2-7; D uncertain. This CDR3 region has 11 residues. CDR1 MDHEN and CDR2 SYDVKM come from the germline V gene. Trimming shortened V by 6 bases and J by 3 bases, and 6 bases separated the two germline ends. The CDR3 coding sequence is TGTGCCAGCAGAGACCGCTACGAGCAGTACTTC. Amino acids: CASRDRYEQYF. Together with reference TRBV28 and TRBJ2-7, the CDR3 gives the full variable domain: DVKVTQSSRYLVKRTGEKVFLECVQDMDHENMFWYRQDPGLGLRLIYFSYDVKMKEKGDIPEGYSVSREKKERFSLILESASTNQTSMYLCASRDRYEQYFGPGTRLTVT.

The rearrangement links TRBV16 to TRBJ2-3, with 9 bases aligning to TRBD1. Per the germline V gene, CDR1 is KGHSY and CDR2 is FQNENV. The trim removed 2 bases at V and 6 bases at J, leaving 6 bases unmatched. This CDR3 is built from 15 residues. The DNA for the CDR3 is TGTGCCAGCAGCCAAGTGGGACAGGGAGCCGATACGCAGTATTTT. Amino acids: CASSQVGQGADTQYF.

The rearrangement joins TRBV23-1 to TRBJ2-1, with 9 bases matching TRBD1. TRBV23-1 is annotated as an ORF whose role is uncertain. The CDR3 has 15 amino acids. The J segment lost 7 bases and the V segment lost 2 bases, leaving 6 bases of the junction unmatched. This CDR3 reads CASSQGGQGINEQFF. Written as DNA, the CDR3 is TGCGCCAGCAGTCAAGGGGGACAGGGAATAAATGAGCAGTTCTTC.

The genes are TRBV2 and TRBJ2-1; D call uncertain. Trimming removed 3 bases from V and 0 bases from J, with 6 bases in between. The germline CDR1 and CDR2 sequences are SNHLY and FYNNEI. This CDR3 comprises 14 residues. In DNA form, the CDR3 reads TGTGCCAGCAGTGATCCTGGCTCCTACAATGAGCAGTTCTTC. It encodes CASSDPGSYNEQFF.

The CDR3 sequence is CASSPGSIQYF. The CDR3 nucleotides read TGTGCCAGCAGCCCAGGATCCATTCAGTACTTC. This chain uses TRBV11-3 with TRBJ2-4; the D is unclear. V was pared by 5 bases and J by 9 bases, with 8 bases between. CDR1 and CDR2 from the germline V gene are SGHNT and YENEEA. The CDR3 is 11 amino acids.

There are many counts of this clone. This chain links TRBV6-5 with TRBJ2-7, with D tentatively TRBD1 (6 bases). The CDR3 runs to 15 residues. Looked up from germline, CDR1 is MNHEY and CDR2 is SVGAGI. V dropped 2 bases and J dropped 3 bases, with 14 bases sitting between them. CDR3 amino acids: CASSYNTGNRYEQYF. As DNA, the CDR3 is TGTGCCAGCAGTTACAATACAGGGAATCGCTACGAGCAGTACTTC.

CDR3 region: CASSAIPRGWYGYTF. The DNA of the CDR3 is TGTGCCAGCAGTGCTATACCCAGGGGTTGGTATGGCTACACCTTC. J is TRBJ1-2 and V is TRBV25-1; tentative D call: TRBD1 (6 bases). The V gene lost 4 bases and the J gene lost 5 bases, with 17 bases spanning the gap. Germline V CDR1 and CDR2: MGHDK, SYGVNS. This CDR3 is built from 15 residues.

The chain uses TRBV28 and TRBJ2-1; unclear D gene. Germline V CDR1 and CDR2: MDHEN, SYDVKM. The V end was cut by 3 bases, the J end by 5 bases, with 23 bases between. The CDR3 is 18 residues long. As DNA, the CDR3 is TGTGCCAGCAGTTTGATCCGGTTCGGCGCCTTGGGAAACAATGAGCAGTTCTTC. Residues: CASSLIRFGALGNNEQFF.

This sequence joins TRBV28 and TRBJ1-3, with unresolved D. This CDR3 spans 12 amino acids. Trimming left V 5 bases short and J 7 bases short, with 9 bases between. Germline CDR1 is MDHEN and CDR2 is SYDVKM. The CDR3 DNA sequence: TGTGCCAGCAGTCCCCCGTGGAACACCATATATTTT. This translates into CASSPPWNTIYF.

The V and J genes are TRBV15 and TRBJ2-5, with D tentatively TRBD2 (6 bases). Germline loops: CDR1 LNHNV, CDR2 YYDKDF (reference sequence). V was clipped by 0 bases and J by 5 bases, with 13 bases between them. The length of the CDR3 is 15 residues. CDR3 sequence (DNA): TGTGCCACCAGCAGAGATGGGGGGATGGTCGAGACCCAGTACTTC. It encodes CATSRDGGMVETQYF.

V and J are TRBV6-6 and TRBJ1-1; 9 bases match TRBD1. V lost 0 bases and J lost 7; bases outside the gene matches: 3. CDR1 and CDR2 (germline): MNHNY, SVGAGI (reference sequence). This CDR3 has 14 amino acids. The CDR3 loop is CASSYSQTGGEAFF. The CDR3 DNA sequence: TGTGCCAGCAGTTACTCCCAGACAGGGGGTGAAGCTTTCTTT.

The rearrangement uses TRBV5-1 and TRBJ2-2; 12 bases map to TRBD2. This CDR3 is 16 amino acids long. Germline lookup yields CDR1 SGHRS and CDR2 YFSETQ. After removal of 2 bases from V and 3 bases from J, the junction contained 2 bases not matched to a gene. DNA of the CDR3: TGCGCCAGCAGCTTAACTAGCGGGGGGTACACCGGGGAGCTGTTTTTT. This sequence encodes CASSLTSGGYTGELFF. Complete variable domain (other parts from reference TRBV5-1 and TRBJ2-2): KAGVTQTPRYLIKTRGQQVTLSCSPISGHRSVSWYQQTPGQGLQFLFEYFSETQRNKGNFPGRFSGRQFSNSRSEMNVSTLELGDSALYLCASSLTSGGYTGELFFGEGSRLTVL.

This clone has only a few counts. The genes are TRBV19 and TRBJ1-1, with TRBD1 matching 8 bases. V was clipped by 3 bases and J by 5 bases; unmatched bases: 2. The CDR3 loop spans 13 amino acids. CDR1 is LNHDA and CDR2 is SQIVND in the germline V gene (reference sequence). CDR3 sequence (DNA): TGTGCCAGTAGTATCCAGGGGGCAACTGAAGCTTTCTTT. Its protein product is CASSIQGATEAFF.

V and J are TRBV28 and TRBJ2-7; TRBD2 is a possible D gene (6 bases). This CDR3 has 13 residues. Trimming removed 8 bases from V and 0 bases from J, with 11 bases in between. Germline V gives CDR1 MDHEN, CDR2 SYDVKM. The CDR3 DNA follows: TGTGCCAGCGGGGGGACTTTCTCCTACGAGCAGTACTTC. It specifies CASGGTFSYEQYF.